This TCR beta chain came from a study of CXCR3-negative and CXCR3-positive naive CD8 T cells. CDR1 and CDR2 (germline): SQVTM, ANQGSEA. The CDR3 runs 12 residues. Each TRB cDNA library was prepared by 5' RACE (with UMI labels). TCRdb reprocessed the 5' RACE reads and stores each CDR3 protein as one record, lacking DNA. The sample has about 23,000 distinct CDR3 sequences; the top ten hold over 15%. Sequencing used memory CD8+ T cells from blood. This clonotype originated in a human donor in good health. Some clones in this sample may be carry-over from other donors' samples. This chain connects TRBV29-1 to TRBJ2-7; TCRdb's D gene call, TRBD1, goes unchecked for lack of DNA. The CDR3 sequence is CSVEGQTYEQYF.